This passage covers 29 T cell receptor beta chains from one sample sequenced in a study of shared clonotypes between healthy human individuals. Libraries were prepared by immunoSEQ multiplex PCR; TCRdb keeps only in-frame clonotypes and omits some of them. The sample records more than 450,000 clones, approximately 85% being singletons. What was sequenced was PBMCs. All receptors derive from a woman aged 40 to 50 in good health. Some clones in this sample may be carry-over from other donors' samples.

This clone was detected ten times or more. The chain has TRBV5-1 and TRBJ2-7; TRBD1 aligns across 10 bases. This CDR3 is built from 15 residues. Germline V gives CDR1 SGHRS, CDR2 YFSETQ. The trim removed 5 bases at V and 0 bases at J, leaving 5 bases unmatched. In DNA, the CDR3 is TGCGCCAGCAGGACCGGGACAGGGGACTCCTACGAGCAGTACTTC. Its protein product is CASRTGTGDSYEQYF. The complete variable domain, with remaining parts taken from reference TRBV5-1 and TRBJ2-7, reads KAGVTQTPRYLIKTRGQQVTLSCSPISGHRSVSWYQQTPGQGLQFLFEYFSETQRNKGNFPGRFSGRQFSNSRSEMNVSTLELGDSALYLCASRTGTGDSYEQYFGPGTRLTVT.

This chain links TRBV5-6 with TRBJ2-2, with 7 bases fitting TRBD1. Germline assignment: CDR1 SGHDT and CDR2 YYEEEE. The V and J ends lost 0 bases and 5 bases, in that order; junction bases with no gene match: 1. This CDR3 has 14 amino acids. CDR3 bases: TGTGCCAGCAGCTTGGACAGGGGAACCGGGGAGCTGTTTTTT. Protein product: CASSLDRGTGELFF.

This clone was found many times. V gene TRBV18 combines with J gene TRBJ2-7, with D perhaps matching TRBD1 or TRBD2 (6 bases each). This CDR3 is built from 14 residues. Germline loops: CDR1 KGHSH, CDR2 LQKENI. Trimming stripped 5 bases from V and 2 bases from J, with 13 bases between. In nucleotides, the CDR3 is TGTGCCAGCTCATCGGAGGGACATACCTACGAGCAGTACTTC. As protein: CASSSEGHTYEQYF.

Worth noting for this clone: The CDR3 carries no conserved terminal phenylalanine or tryptophan, so it likely arises from a read error. No DNA is shown, since the ends of the CDR3 on it are uncertain; the CDR3 is the one TCRdb lists. The chain recombines TRBV6-1 with TRBJ1-3; the table gives TRBD1 as D, unverified against the DNA. Germline values: CDR1 MNHNS, CDR2 SASEGT. The CDR3 spans 12 residues, counting both ends. The CDR3 loop is CASSPRRDILLM.

J is TRBJ2-2 and V is TRBV21-1; the table assigns TRBD2, which was not confirmed against the DNA. TRBV21-1 is reported as a pseudogene. This CDR3 contains 17 residues. This chain's CDR3 is CASRTTPQRLSTGELFF. The CDR3 DNA reads as TGTGCCAGCAGAACCACCCCCCAGCGCTTAAGCACCGGGGAGCTGTTTTTT.

This clone was counted a single time. The V gene is TRBV16, the J gene TRBJ2-2; D call uncertain. This CDR3 spans 13 amino acids. Trimming left V 5 bases short and J 3 bases short, with 7 bases between. Looked up from germline, CDR1 is KGHSY and CDR2 is FQNENV. For the CDR3, the DNA is TGTGCCAGCAGCTTGCACGACACCGGGGAGCTGTTTTTT. Translated, it gives CASSLHDTGELFF. Full variable domain (rest looked up from reference TRBV16 and TRBJ2-2): GEEVAQTPKHLVRGEGQKAKLYCAPIKGHSYVFWYQQVLKNEFKFLISFQNENVFDETGMPKERFSAKCLPNSPCSLEIQATKLEDSAVYFCASSLHDTGELFFGEGSRLTVL.

The J gene is TRBJ1-1, the V gene TRBV10-3, with TRBD1 as a possible D gene (6 bases). This CDR3 contains 16 residues. V was pared by 6 bases and J by 1 base, with 18 bases between. The germline gives CDR1 ENHRY, CDR2 SYGVKD. CDR3 in DNA: TGTGCCATCAGCGCCATAACCCCGGGACAGAACACTGAAGCTTTCTTT. Amino acids: CAISAITPGQNTEAFF.

The sample holds a few counts of this clone. The genes are TRBV27 and TRBJ2-7, with no clear D. V was trimmed by 0 bases and J by 4 bases, leaving 16 bases between them. The CDR3 contains 16 residues. CDR1 and CDR2 from the germline V gene are MNHEY and SMNVEV (reference sequence). CDR3 sequence (DNA): TGTGCCAGCAGTTTATCTGGCTACCCAGACCTTTACGAGCAGTACTTC. This sequence encodes CASSLSGYPDLYEQYF.

The chain uses TRBV2 and TRBJ2-3, with TRBD1 matching over 7 bases. Germline V gene data show CDR1 as SNHLY and CDR2 as FYNNEI. The CDR3 consists of 14 residues. V dropped 5 bases and J dropped 3; count of bases not matched to a gene: 5. CDR3 nucleotides: TGTGCCAGCAGTAGGGACAGTGAAACAGATACGCAGTATTTT. This codes for CASSRDSETDTQYF.

On this clone: This CDR3 is also generated by other DNA sequences in the sample. This chain links TRBV5-1 with TRBJ2-5, with D perhaps TRBD2 (5 bases). This CDR3 spans 13 amino acids. From germline, CDR1 is SGHRS and CDR2 YFSETQ. Trimming pared 0 bases from V and 5 bases from J, leaving 8 bases between. The CDR3 here is CASSLEASETQYF. CDR3 sequence (DNA): TGCGCCAGCAGCTTGGAGGCTAGCGAGACCCAGTACTTC.

This chain connects TRBV7-2 to TRBJ2-3, with D hard to call. Trimming removed 5 bases at V and 1 base at J, with 16 bases between. The CDR3 covers 16 residues. Per germline, CDR1 SGHTA and CDR2 FQGNSA. In DNA form, the CDR3 reads TGTGCCAGCAGCCGGAATGGGATGGTGGGCACAGATACGCAGTATTTT. This codes for CASSRNGMVGTDTQYF.

This chain joins TRBV15 and TRBJ2-7; 7 nucleotides match TRBD2. Per the germline V gene, CDR1 is LNHNV and CDR2 is YYDKDF (reference sequence). J was trimmed by 0 bases and V by 1 base; bases with no gene match: 12. This CDR3 is 18 amino acids long. The CDR3 nucleotides are TGTGCCACCAGCAGAGTTGGGGGAACTAGCGCCGACTCCTACGAGCAGTACTTC. This sequence encodes CATSRVGGTSADSYEQYF.

The J gene is TRBJ2-1, the V gene TRBV2, with TRBD1 matching 8 bases. Unmatched junction bases numbered 8, after V lost 0 bases and J lost 7 bases. Germline V gene sequence: CDR1 SNHLY, CDR2 FYNNEI. CDR3 length: 16 residues. The CDR3 sequence: CASSEARGQGRNEQFF. Written as DNA, the CDR3 is TGTGCCAGCAGTGAAGCTCGAGGACAGGGACGGAATGAGCAGTTCTTC. Complete variable domain (other parts from reference TRBV2 and TRBJ2-1): EPEVTQTPSHQVTQMGQEVILRCVPISNHLYFYWYRQILGQKVEFLVSFYNNEISEKSEIFDDQFSVERPDGSNFTLKIRSTKLEDSAMYFCASSEARGQGRNEQFFGPGTRLTVL.

V and J are TRBV6-6 and TRBJ2-3; perhaps TRBD1 as D (7 bases). Germline-derived CDR1 and CDR2 are MNHNY and SVGAGI (reference sequence). The CDR3 sequence is 16 residues long. V dropped 6 bases and J dropped 2 bases, with 18 bases sitting between them. CDR3 in DNA: TGTGCCAGCAGCCTAGGGGGGACAGCTTTCACAGATACGCAGTATTTT. It yields the protein CASSLGGTAFTDTQYF.

The CDR3 DNA reads TGTGCCAGTAGTAGTTCCGACAGGGGGGTCTATGGCTACACCTTC. This codes for CASSSSDRGVYGYTF. The V call is TRBV19, the J call TRBJ1-2, with 9 bases identical to TRBD1. This CDR3 has 15 residues. The ends lost 4 bases at V and 4 bases at J; junction bases unmatched: 7. The germline CDR1 and CDR2 sequences are LNHDA and SQIVND (reference sequence).

The CDR3: CASSDGGYHEKLFF. In DNA, the CDR3 is TGTGCCAGCAGTGATGGGGGGTACCATGAAAAACTGTTTTTT. The V and J genes are TRBV2 and TRBJ1-4; tentative D call: TRBD1 (5 bases). Per germline, CDR1 SNHLY and CDR2 FYNNEI. The ends were cut back, 3 bases at V and 6 bases at J, with 11 bases in the middle. This CDR3 has 14 amino acids.

The genes are TRBV11-2 and TRBJ2-7, with 8 positions matching TRBD2. Germline V lookup: CDR1 SGHAT, CDR2 FQNNGV. With V trimmed by 3 bases and J by 0 bases, 4 bases remained unmatched. The CDR3 has 15 amino acids. This CDR3 is CASSFTSGGSYEQYF. In DNA, the CDR3 is TGTGCCAGCAGCTTTACTAGCGGTGGCTCCTACGAGCAGTACTTC.

The chain recombines TRBV4-1 with TRBJ2-3; D is ambiguous. The CDR3 totals 14 residues. V was shortened by 2 bases and J by 2 bases, with 8 bases between the two germline ends. Germline CDR1 and CDR2: MGHRA and YSYEKL. The CDR3, as DNA: TGCGCCAGCAGCCAACACCCTCTCACAGATACGCAGTATTTT. This gives the protein CASSQHPLTDTQYF.

As concerns this clone: The sample holds other DNA sequences that translate to the same CDR3. The chain combines TRBV6-5 with TRBJ2-5; no definite D call. CDR1 and CDR2 from the germline V gene are MNHEY and SVGAGI. V lost 2 bases, J lost 0 bases, and 7 bases lay in between. This CDR3 has 14 amino acids. The CDR3 DNA reads TGTGCCAGCAGTTACCTGCGGAACCAAGAGACCCAGTACTTC. Translated, it gives CASSYLRNQETQYF.

The chain uses TRBV27 and TRBJ2-2; D is unresolved. This CDR3 is built from 13 residues. Trimming left V 6 bases short and J 5 bases short, with 10 bases between. Germline CDR1 reads MNHEY; CDR2 reads SMNVEV (reference sequence). CDR3 sequence: CASSPRPTGELFF. For the CDR3, the DNA is TGTGCCAGCAGCCCCCGGCCGACCGGGGAGCTGTTTTTT.

This clone occurred a few times. This chain joins TRBV6-5 and TRBJ2-2; perhaps D is TRBD1 or TRBD2 (5 bases each). V lost 8 bases, J lost 1 base, and 8 bases lay in between. The length of the CDR3 is 13 residues. Germline V gene sequence: CDR1 MNHEY, CDR2 SVGAGI. The CDR3 is CASRDLNTGELFF. The CDR3 DNA is TGTGCCAGCCGGGACCTGAACACCGGGGAGCTGTTTTTT.

As regards this clone: Distinct nucleotide sequences in the sample also encode this CDR3. This chain links TRBV6-6 with TRBJ2-1, with 8 bases lining up with TRBD2. The V and J ends lost 7 bases and 1 base, in that order; junction bases with no gene match: 3. The germline CDR1 and CDR2 sequences are MNHNY and SVGAGI (reference sequence). The CDR3 contains 14 residues. This chain's CDR3 is CASNSGSSYNEQFF. The DNA for the CDR3 is TGTGCCAGCAACAGCGGGAGTTCCTACAATGAGCAGTTCTTC.

V gene TRBV5-1 combines with J gene TRBJ1-4; a weak D match, TRBD1 (5 bases). The germline CDR1 and CDR2 sequences are SGHRS and YFSETQ. This CDR3 contains 14 residues. Trimming took 4 bases from V and 8 from J, leaving 15 bases between them. The DNA of the CDR3 is TGCGCCAGCAGCCATCTGGGGGGAAGCGAAAAACTGTTTTTT. Translated, it gives CASSHLGGSEKLFF.

This clone was counted once. This chain uses TRBV18 with TRBJ2-3; D is possibly TRBD2 (5 bases). CDR1 is KGHSH, CDR2 LQKENI, per germline. This CDR3 region has 13 residues. V was shortened by 2 bases and J by 6 bases, with 9 bases between the two germline ends. CDR3 DNA sequence: TGTGCCAGCTCACCAGTGCCGGGGGATACGCAGTATTTT. It encodes CASSPVPGDTQYF.

V gene TRBV5-4 combines with J gene TRBJ2-4; 10 nucleotides match TRBD1. This CDR3 contains 16 residues. Germline lookup yields CDR1 SGHNT and CDR2 YYREEE (reference sequence). Unmatched junction bases numbered 9, after V lost 3 bases and J lost 6 bases. The CDR3 loop reads CASSSRGQGQRNIQYF. The CDR3 DNA follows: TGTGCCAGCAGCTCCCGGGGACAGGGGCAGAGAAACATTCAGTACTTC. Variable domain in full (rest from reference TRBV5-4 and TRBJ2-4): ETGVTQSPTHLIKTRGQQVTLRCSSQSGHNTVSWYQQALGQGPQFIFQYYREEENGRGNFPPRFSGLQFPNYSSELNVNALELDDSALYLCASSSRGQGQRNIQYFGAGTRLSVL.

The chain has TRBV2 and TRBJ2-2; the match to TRBD2 covers 11 bases. This CDR3 comprises 17 residues. Germline values: CDR1 SNHLY, CDR2 FYNNEI. With V trimmed by 6 bases and J by 4 bases, 10 bases remained unmatched. CDR3 protein: CASSPVTSGRGTGELFF. CDR3 in DNA: TGTGCCAGCAGCCCAGTAACTAGCGGGAGAGGCACCGGGGAGCTGTTTTTT. Looking up the rest from reference TRBV2 and TRBJ2-2 gives the full variable domain: EPEVTQTPSHQVTQMGQEVILRCVPISNHLYFYWYRQILGQKVEFLVSFYNNEISEKSEIFDDQFSVERPDGSNFTLKIRSTKLEDSAMYFCASSPVTSGRGTGELFFGEGSRLTVL.

The chain links TRBV7-2 to TRBJ2-7; 9 bases align to TRBD1. The germline V gene has CDR1 SGHTA and CDR2 FQGNSA. This CDR3 contains 14 residues. V gave up 6 bases and J gave up 4 bases; unmatched junction bases: 7. CDR3 in amino acids: CASSKTGGGYEQYF. The CDR3 DNA is TGTGCCAGCAGTAAGACAGGGGGTGGATACGAGCAGTACTTC.

Details on this clone: This likely stems from a read error, as it lies one base from a far larger clone. This sequence joins TRBV7-8 and TRBJ2-2; D gene uncertain. V was trimmed by 5 bases and J by 4 bases, leaving 11 bases between them. The germline CDR1 and CDR2 sequences are SGHVS and FQNEAQ. This CDR3 spans 14 amino acids. CDR3: CASSLVWSTGELFF. The CDR3 DNA is TGTGCCAGCAGCCTAGTGTGGAGCACCGGGGAGCTGTTTTTT.

The gene calls are TRBV7-7 and TRBJ2-5, with D possibly TRBD2 on 6 matching bases. Germline V gene sequence: CDR1 SSHAT, CDR2 FNYEAQ (reference sequence). V was shortened by 1 base and J by 0 bases, with 9 bases between the two germline ends. The CDR3 spans 15 residues. DNA for the CDR3: TGTGCCAGCAGCTTAGATGGGGGGAACCAAGAGACCCAGTACTTC. Its translation is CASSLDGGNQETQYF.